These T cell receptor beta chains were read from a single sample in a study of CD8+ T cells in alopecia areata. Measured with immunoSEQ multiplex PCR; TCRdb has only the in-frame clones, and not every one. The data contain some 170,000 clones, roughly 65% of them singletons. The input for sequencing was CD4+ T cells sorted from blood, taken at week 0. The source of these receptors is a human donor with alopecia areata. Each CDR3 is given with its conserved first and last residue. Size is omitted from some rows. Given values are once, few, many or a class for expanded clones.

J: TRBJ1-2; V: TRBV30; size: NA; CDR3: CAWSSMDREGYTF
J: TRBJ1-2; V: TRBV29-1; size: NA; CDR3: CSVGDTGNGYTF
J: TRBJ2-1; V: TRBV15; size: NA; CDR3: CATSRDGQVYNEQFF
J: TRBJ2-5; V: TRBV7-2; size: NA; CDR3: CASSLQGIQETQYF
J: TRBJ1-5; V: TRBV2; size: NA; CDR3: CASSEGTVNQPQHF
J: TRBJ2-5; V: TRBV10-2; size: NA; CDR3: CASSAEGGETQYF
J: TRBJ2-7; V: TRBV11-3; size: NA; CDR3: CASSSSLAGINSYEQYF
J: TRBJ1-2; V: TRBV30; size: NA; CDR3: CAWAGTGSYTF
J: TRBJ1-1; V: TRBV5-6; size: NA; CDR3: CASSLRGPNTEAFF
J: TRBJ1-2; V: TRBV11-2; size: NA; CDR3: CASSLGSSDGYTF
J: TRBJ2-2; V: TRBV29-1; size: NA; CDR3: CSVGDRVNTGELFF
J: TRBJ2-7; V: TRBV11-2; size: NA; CDR3: CASSAARDRSSYEQYF
J: TRBJ1-2; V: TRBV4-3; size: NA; CDR3: CASSQAIRGSSYTF
J: TRBJ1-5; V: TRBV18; size: NA; CDR3: CASSSRQGTHQPQHF
J: TRBJ2-5; V: TRBV29-1; size: NA; CDR3: CSARPGVGETQYF
J: TRBJ1-1; V: TRBV5-1; size: NA; CDR3: CASSDPGRTNTEAFF
J: TRBJ1-5; V: TRBV30; size: NA; CDR3: CAWSRIGGGGQPQHF
J: TRBJ1-1; V: TRBV29-1; size: NA; CDR3: CSGRKGPQENTEAFF
J: TRBJ1-2; V: TRBV14; size: few; CDR3: CASSQHVSNYGYTF
J: TRBJ1-6; V: TRBV30; size: NA; CDR3: CAWTPIGTGRDSPLHF
J: TRBJ1-1; V: TRBV29-1; size: NA; CDR3: CSVRLVRFTTEAFF
J: TRBJ2-1; V: TRBV27; size: few; CDR3: CATQPGLSNNEQFF
J: TRBJ2-2; V: TRBV29-1; size: NA; CDR3: CSGRGEAGELFF
J: TRBJ1-1; V: TRBV5-6; size: NA; CDR3: CASSFRNMNTEAFF
J: TRBJ2-3; V: TRBV11-1; size: NA; CDR3: CASSPGTTDTQYF
J: TRBJ2-1; V: TRBV30; size: NA; CDR3: CAWTHSGGPNEQFF
J: TRBJ2-1; V: TRBV30; size: NA; CDR3: CAWSRGGGWDEQFF
J: TRBJ2-7; V: TRBV7-9; size: NA; CDR3: CASSLYEGPYEQYF
J: TRBJ1-6; V: TRBV7-8; size: NA; CDR3: CASSSGVLESPLHF
J: TRBJ1-2; V: TRBV7-2; size: few; CDR3: CASSLYRSDGYTF
J: TRBJ2-3; V: TRBV7-2; size: few; CDR3: CASSSSPDTQYF
J: TRBJ2-2; V: TRBV5-6; size: NA; CDR3: CASSFGAVSNTGELFF
J: TRBJ2-1; V: TRBV18; size: NA; CDR3: CASSSWGNEQFF
J: TRBJ1-1; V: TRBV19; size: once; CDR3: CASSILHTSNTEAFF
J: TRBJ1-6; V: TRBV23-1; size: NA; CDR3: CASSHHYPWGNSPLHF
J: TRBJ2-7; V: TRBV5-1; size: NA; CDR3: CASSPDSYEQYF
J: TRBJ2-5; V: TRBV29-1; size: NA; CDR3: CSVALAGAQETQYF
J: TRBJ1-2; V: TRBV25-1; size: NA; CDR3: CASSDVGDGYTF
J: TRBJ2-3; V: TRBV25-1; size: NA; CDR3: CASSDGGTDTQYF
J: TRBJ1-2; V: TRBV9; size: NA; CDR3: CASSVGDSYNYGYTF
J: TRBJ2-2; V: TRBV7-9; size: NA; CDR3: CASKTSGNTGELFF
J: TRBJ1-5; V: TRBV5-6; size: NA; CDR3: CASSLKDRDNQPQHF
J: TRBJ1-1; V: TRBV4-1; size: few; CDR3: CASSQQQGMNTEAFF
J: TRBJ2-2; V: TRBV18; size: NA; CDR3: CASSENRGRTGELFF
J: TRBJ2-1; V: TRBV7-9; size: few; CDR3: CASSLVSGVTNNEQFF
J: TRBJ2-1; V: TRBV29-1; size: few; CDR3: CSVSADVGLSEQFF
J: TRBJ1-2; V: TRBV29-1; size: NA; CDR3: CSVRDRGTRYGYTF
J: TRBJ2-2; V: TRBV7-8; size: NA; CDR3: CALGEGPLNTGELFF
J: TRBJ1-1; V: TRBV25-1; size: NA; CDR3: CASTSLPGTEAFF
J: TRBJ1-4; V: TRBV5-6; size: few; CDR3: CASSSGQVYNEKLFF
J: TRBJ2-1; V: TRBV29-1; size: NA; CDR3: CSVGSWDEQFF
J: TRBJ2-7; V: TRBV11-2; size: NA; CDR3: CASSLVQDYEQYF
J: TRBJ1-3; V: TRBV29-1; size: NA; CDR3: CSVDAGNTIYF
J: TRBJ1-5; V: TRBV29-1; size: NA; CDR3: CSVEGGPNQPQHF
J: TRBJ1-1; V: TRBV30; size: NA; CDR3: CAWDPDRGFRAFF